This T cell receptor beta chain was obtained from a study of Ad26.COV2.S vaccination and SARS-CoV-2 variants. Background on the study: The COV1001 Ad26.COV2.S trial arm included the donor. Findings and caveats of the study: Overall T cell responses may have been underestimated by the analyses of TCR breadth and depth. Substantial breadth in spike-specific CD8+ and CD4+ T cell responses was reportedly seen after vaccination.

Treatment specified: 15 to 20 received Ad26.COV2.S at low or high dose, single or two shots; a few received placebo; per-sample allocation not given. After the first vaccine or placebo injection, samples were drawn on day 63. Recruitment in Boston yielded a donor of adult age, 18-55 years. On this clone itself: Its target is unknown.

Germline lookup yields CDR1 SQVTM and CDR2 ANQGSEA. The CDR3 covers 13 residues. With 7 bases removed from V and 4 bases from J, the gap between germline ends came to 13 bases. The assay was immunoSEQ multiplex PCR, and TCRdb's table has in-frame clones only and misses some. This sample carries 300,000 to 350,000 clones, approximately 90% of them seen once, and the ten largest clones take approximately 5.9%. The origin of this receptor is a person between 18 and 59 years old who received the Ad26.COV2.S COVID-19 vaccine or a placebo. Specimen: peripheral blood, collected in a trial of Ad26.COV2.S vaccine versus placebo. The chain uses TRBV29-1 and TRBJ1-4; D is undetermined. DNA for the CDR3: TGCAGCGGCCCGACGGCCCTTAATGAAAAACTGTTTTTT. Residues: CSGPTALNEKLFF.